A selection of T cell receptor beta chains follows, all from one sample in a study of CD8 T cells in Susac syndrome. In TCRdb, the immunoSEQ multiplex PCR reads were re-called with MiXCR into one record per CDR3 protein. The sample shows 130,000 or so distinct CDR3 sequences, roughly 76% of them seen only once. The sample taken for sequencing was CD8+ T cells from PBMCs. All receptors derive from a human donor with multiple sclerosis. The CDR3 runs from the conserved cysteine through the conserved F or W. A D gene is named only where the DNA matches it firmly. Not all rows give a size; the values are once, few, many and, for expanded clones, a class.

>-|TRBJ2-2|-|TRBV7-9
TGTGCCAGCAGCCCCCGCGGGGACACCGGGGAGCTGTTTTTT
CASSPRGDTGELFF
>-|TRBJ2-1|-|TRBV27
TGTGCCAGCAGTTCCCAAACCGTTTCCAATGAGCAGTTCTTC
CASSSQTVSNEQFF
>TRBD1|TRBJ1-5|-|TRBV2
TGTGCCAGCAGTGACGTCACAGGGGGCTCTCAGCCCCAGCATTTT
CASSDVTGGSQPQHF
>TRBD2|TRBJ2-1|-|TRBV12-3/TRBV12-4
TGTGCCAGCAGCTCCGGGACAGGGCTCTCCGGGACTAGCGGGGGGGCGCGCGATGAGCAGTTCTTC
CASSSGTGLSGTSGGARDEQFF
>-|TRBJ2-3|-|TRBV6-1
TGTGCCAGCAGTCCCCCCTACGAATACTCAGATACGCAGTATTTT
CASSPPYEYSDTQYF
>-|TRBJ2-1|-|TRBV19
TGTGCCAGTAGTGCAGGGTTCGAGCAGTTCTTC
CASSAGFEQFF
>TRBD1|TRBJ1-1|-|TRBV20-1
TGCAGTGCTAGAGATATTATGCAGGGGGCAGATAACACTGAAGCTTTCTTT
CSARDIMQGADNTEAFF
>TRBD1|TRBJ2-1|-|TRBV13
TGTGCCAGCAGCCCAGTGGGACAGGGGCTAAATGAGCAGTTCTTC
CASSPVGQGLNEQFF
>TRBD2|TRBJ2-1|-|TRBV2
TGTGCCAGCAGCCAACCGGGACTAGCGGGATACTACTCCTACAATGAGCAGTTCTTC
CASSQPGLAGYYSYNEQFF
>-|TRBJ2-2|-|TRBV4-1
TGCGCCAGCAGCCAAGAAACCCGGGACTGGAAGAACACCGGGGAGCTGTTTTTT
CASSQETRDWKNTGELFF
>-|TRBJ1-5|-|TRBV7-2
TGTGCCAGCAGCTTAGCGTCACAGCATAGCAATCAGCCCCAGCATTTT
CASSLASQHSNQPQHF
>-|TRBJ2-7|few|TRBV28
TGTGCCAGCAATCCGACCTACATGGGCCGATACGAGCAGTACTTC
CASNPTYMGRYEQYF
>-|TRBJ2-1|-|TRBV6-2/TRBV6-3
TGTGCCAGCAGTTACATCTATCAGGAGGGGGACAATGAGCAGTTCTTC
CASSYIYQEGDNEQFF
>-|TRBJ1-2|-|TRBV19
TGTGCCAGTAGTCCCACAACGGGACACAGCTATGGCTACACCTTC
CASSPTTGHSYGYTF